This TCR beta chain was sequenced during a study of cytomegalovirus exposure and HLA in healthy donors. This table comes from immunoSEQ multiplex PCR, and its TCRdb copy is limited to in-frame clones, with some not included. This table holds 200,000 or so clones, roughly 82% found once. Input material: PBMCs. The TCR sequence derives from a man aged 18 to 29 in good health and CMV-seropositive.

CDR3 nucleotide sequence: TGTGCCAGCAGCCCCGGGGTGGGGATGTACGAGCAGTACTTC. Translating gives CASSPGVGMYEQYF. The V gene is TRBV9, the J gene TRBJ2-7, with D possibly TRBD2 on 5 matching bases. This CDR3 has 14 amino acids. V lost 4 bases to trimming and J lost 4 bases, with 15 bases between them. Germline loops: CDR1 SGDLS, CDR2 YYNGEE.